The clone carrying this T cell receptor beta chain was recorded a few times. Its antigen is unknown. A second PCR, run for about 6 to 11 cycles, used a sample-barcoded 5' primer plus a J-beta primer mix. A template-switch adaptor that had 12 random nucleotides put a tag on each cDNA molecule. TCRdb itself ran the 5' RACE reads through MiXCR, one entry per CDR3 protein. The sample has about 640,000 distinct CDR3 sequences, roughly 50% seen once. The CDR3 extends over 13 amino acids. Germline CDR1 MNHEY, CDR2 SVGAGI. V dropped 6 bases and J dropped 6; count of bases not matched to a gene: 5. This record belongs to a study of blood T cells in healthy people across ages. The study's findings and limits: Roughly linearly, TCR beta diversity per million T cells fell as age increased.

Sequenced: blood. The origin of this receptor is a man in his sixties in good health. The chain joins TRBV6-5 to TRBJ1-2; 9 bases agree with TRBD1. Here the CDR3 reads CASRAQGAHGYTF. CDR3 coding DNA: TGTGCCAGCAGAGCACAGGGGGCGCATGGCTACACCTTC.